A single sample gave rise to the 8 T cell receptor beta chains below, sequenced in a study of T-cell reconstitution after alpha-beta-depleted transplantation in children. It was with unique molecular identifiers that the TCRbeta library was prepared. MiXCR, applied by TCRdb to the PCR reads, yields one record per CDR3 protein. The sample shows about 580,000 distinct CDR3 sequences, more than 20% of them seen only once. Sequencing used PBMCs, mostly from graft donor cells, obtained 360 days after TCRalphabeta/CD19-depleted stem cell transplant. These receptors were obtained from a boy under two years old who had a stem cell transplant for acute myeloid leukemia, so the T cells may come from the graft donor.

The rearrangement links TRBV25-1 to TRBJ1-4; TRBD1 might be the D (5 bases). The CDR3 runs to 16 residues. V dropped 4 bases and J dropped 3 bases, with 15 bases sitting between them. CDR1 is MGHDK, CDR2 SYGVNS, per germline. CDR3 nucleotides: TGTGCCAGCAGTGGCAGGGAAGGGGCAGCTAATGAAAAACTGTTTTTT. It is translated as CASSGREGAANEKLFF.

This clonotype came up many times. CDR3 sequence: CSARDPRGSTDTQYF. CDR3 bases: TGCAGTGCTAGAGACCCCAGGGGGAGCACAGATACGCAGTATTTT. This rearrangement joins TRBV20-1 to TRBJ2-3; the match to TRBD1 covers 7 bases. Germline V gene sequence: CDR1 DFQATT, CDR2 SNEGSKA (reference sequence). V was pared by 0 bases and J by 0 bases, with 3 bases of the junction left unmatched. The length of the CDR3 is 15 residues.

The chain carries TRBV4-3 and TRBJ2-7; 9 bases map to TRBD2. Trimming cost V 1 base and J 1 base; bases outside gene matches: 14. Germline CDR1 reads LGHNA; CDR2 reads YSLEER. This CDR3 contains 19 residues. The CDR3 spells CASSQAWLASGEISYEQYF. The CDR3 region has the DNA TGCGCCAGCAGCCAAGCGTGGTTGGCTAGCGGGGAGATTTCCTACGAGCAGTACTTC.

This sequence joins TRBV5-4 and TRBJ2-1; D unresolved. Between the trimmed V and J ends, which lost 1 base and 0 bases, there was a span of 23 bases. Germline V gene lookup returns CDR1 SGHNT and CDR2 YYREEE (reference sequence). This CDR3 contains 20 residues. This chain's CDR3 is CASSLFGSTFITGSYNEQFF. In DNA, the CDR3 is TGTGCCAGCAGCTTGTTCGGATCGACTTTTATAACCGGCTCCTACAATGAGCAGTTCTTC.

Here the CDR3 reads CSAISSSYEQYF. Here the CDR3 DNA reads TGCAGTGCGATATCTTCCTCCTACGAGCAGTACTTC. The V and J genes are TRBV20-1 and TRBJ2-7; D is ambiguous. Trimming took off 6 bases at V and 0 bases at J, with 9 bases between the two ends. The CDR3 runs 12 residues. Germline values: CDR1 DFQATT, CDR2 SNEGSKA (reference sequence).

This clonotype was detected a few times. The chain carries TRBV7-9 and TRBJ2-1; TRBD2 matches 12 bases. This CDR3 region has 15 residues. CDR1 is SEHNR and CDR2 is FQNEAQ in the germline V gene (reference sequence). The V gene end was trimmed by 5 bases and the J gene end by 5 bases; junction bases not matched to a gene: 4. This chain's CDR3 is CASSPTSGGNNEQFF. The DNA for the CDR3 is TGTGCCAGCAGCCCGACTAGCGGGGGCAACAATGAGCAGTTCTTC.

This clonotype was detected many times. For the CDR3, the DNA is TGTGCCAGCAGCTTAAGGGTGAACTACGAGCAGTACTTC. Its protein is CASSLRVNYEQYF. The chain couples TRBV11-3 to TRBJ2-7; unclear D gene. The ends were cut back, 2 bases at V and 3 bases at J, with 8 bases in the middle. CDR1 and CDR2 (germline): SGHNT, YENEEA. There are 13 residues in the CDR3.

This clonotype was seen ten or more times. This chain links TRBV10-3 with TRBJ2-7; 8 bases fit TRBD1. This CDR3 spans 18 amino acids. Germline values: CDR1 ENHRY, CDR2 SYGVKD. V trimming: 2 bases; J trimming: 4 bases; junction bases outside the gene matches: 16. The CDR3 DNA reads TGTGCCATCAGTGAGGCGACCGGGACAGGTCCCCCTTCTTACGAGCAGTACTTC. Protein: CAISEATGTGPPSYEQYF.